The 12 T cell receptor beta chains below come from one sample, sequenced in a study of neoadjuvant anti-PD-1 for oral cavity cancer. This table comes from immunoSEQ multiplex PCR, and its TCRdb copy is limited to in-frame clones, with some not included. The data contain thousands of clones, approximately 47% of them singletons. Source: tumor tissue, taken before nivolumab (anti-PD-1) treatment. The receptors shown here come from a person aged 40 to 85 with oral cavity squamous cell carcinoma.

In its sample, this clone ranks as hyperexpanded. The chain employs TRBV6-1 and TRBJ1-2; D is possibly TRBD1 (5 bases). Germline-derived CDR1 and CDR2 are MNHNS and SASEGT. Trimming left V 2 bases short and J 6 bases short, with 13 bases between. The CDR3 is 14 residues long. The CDR3 sequence is CASSEWAGRDGYTF. The CDR3 DNA is TGTGCCAGCAGTGAATGGGCAGGGAGAGATGGCTACACCTTC.

This rearrangement joins TRBV7-2 to TRBJ2-5, with D perhaps TRBD2 (6 bases). The CDR3 totals 14 residues. Trimming took 0 bases from V and 2 from J, leaving 7 bases between them. Germline V gene lookup returns CDR1 SGHTA and CDR2 FQGNSA. The CDR3, as DNA: TGTGCCAGCAGCTTAGCTGGGGGGCAAGAGACCCAGTACTTC. The encoded protein is CASSLAGGQETQYF.

This clone came up a few times. J is TRBJ2-3 and V is TRBV9; 8 nucleotides match TRBD2. The CDR3 is 17 residues long. V gave up 4 bases and J gave up 3 bases; unmatched junction bases: 13. Germline V gene lookup returns CDR1 SGDLS and CDR2 YYNGEE. The CDR3 bases are TGTGCCAGCAGCCCGACTAGCACGGGAGGGTGGACAGATACGCAGTATTTT. It translates to CASSPTSTGGWTDTQYF.

By its share, this clone is medium-sized (0.01 to 0.1%). The V and J genes are TRBV7-2 and TRBJ2-7, with 10 bases that match TRBD1. The CDR3 contains 14 residues. Per the germline V gene, CDR1 is SGHTA and CDR2 is FQGNSA. Trimming cost V 1 base and J 4 bases; bases outside gene matches: 1. CDR3 sequence: CASSLGGQGYEQYF. The DNA of the CDR3 is TGTGCCAGCAGCTTAGGGGGACAGGGGTACGAGCAGTACTTC.

The chain couples TRBV19 to TRBJ2-2; no firm D call. CDR1 LNHDA and CDR2 SQIVND come from the germline V gene (reference sequence). CDR3 length equals 17 residues. Trimming left V 1 base short and J 0 bases short, with 12 bases between. This CDR3 is CASSIVAGVANTGELFF. DNA for the CDR3: TGTGCCAGTAGTATAGTGGCAGGCGTTGCGAACACCGGGGAGCTGTTTTTT.

The rearrangement uses TRBV19 and TRBJ2-1; 8 bases match TRBD1. The junction had 18 bases not matched to a gene; V was cut back by 7 bases and J by 4 bases. Germline V CDR1 and CDR2: LNHDA, SQIVND (reference sequence). There are 18 residues in the CDR3. The CDR3 reads CASTWTGYDRGLYNEQFF. CDR3 DNA sequence: TGTGCCAGTACCTGGACAGGGTATGACCGGGGCCTTTACAATGAGCAGTTCTTC.

The chain's CDR3 is CASSGDSSWMNTEAFF. The CDR3 region has the DNA TGTGCCAGCAGCGGGGACTCCAGTTGGATGAACACTGAAGCTTTCTTT. The J gene is TRBJ1-1, the V gene TRBV7-9; D perhaps matches TRBD1 (5 bases). V lost 5 bases to trimming and J lost 0 bases, with 16 bases between them. The V gene's germline CDR1 is SEHNR and CDR2 FQNEAQ (reference sequence). This CDR3 is 16 amino acids long.

The chain carries TRBV5-1 and TRBJ1-1; D uncertain. V was clipped by 2 bases and J by 2 bases, with 7 bases between them. The V gene's germline CDR1 is SGHRS and CDR2 YFSETQ. This CDR3 contains 13 residues. The CDR3 reads CASSFQVNTEAFF. CDR3 coding DNA: TGCGCCAGCAGCTTTCAGGTTAACACTGAAGCTTTCTTT.

V and J are TRBV6-5 and TRBJ2-1; maybe TRBD1 (5 bases). The CDR3 contains 14 residues. Deletions cut 0 bases from V and 7 bases from J, with 10 bases between. Germline V gene sequence: CDR1 MNHEY, CDR2 SVGAGI. CDR3 residues: CASSYSGPRNEQFF. The DNA for the CDR3 is TGTGCCAGCAGTTACTCGGGGCCACGAAATGAGCAGTTCTTC.

This clone has just a few counts. The gene calls are TRBV28 and TRBJ1-4; 8 bases align to TRBD1. V lost 4 bases and J lost 7; bases outside the gene matches: 8. Germline V gene sequence: CDR1 MDHEN, CDR2 SYDVKM. The CDR3 has 15 amino acids. The CDR3 sequence: CASSSGQAESEKLFF. The CDR3 coding sequence is TGTGCCAGCAGTTCGGGACAGGCCGAGAGTGAAAAACTGTTTTTT.

This chain uses TRBV10-3 with TRBJ1-4, with unresolved D. Trimming pared 10 bases from V and 0 bases from J, leaving 12 bases between. Germline values: CDR1 ENHRY, CDR2 SYGVKD. The CDR3 length is 14 residues. CDR3 sequence reads: CATADPATNEKLFF. DNA of the CDR3: TGTGCCACCGCTGACCCTGCAACTAATGAAAAACTGTTTTTT.

This clone appeared a few times. At one boundary the junction diverges from the germline segment, which might be a read error. V usage is TRBV16 and J usage is TRBJ1-2, with D possibly being TRBD1 (5 bases). CDR1 KGHSY and CDR2 FQNENV come from the germline V gene. This CDR3 is built from 13 residues. CDR3 loop: CASSQSSGTGASF. Written as DNA, the CDR3 is TGTGCCAGCAGCCAATCGAGCGGGACCGGAGCGTCCTTC.